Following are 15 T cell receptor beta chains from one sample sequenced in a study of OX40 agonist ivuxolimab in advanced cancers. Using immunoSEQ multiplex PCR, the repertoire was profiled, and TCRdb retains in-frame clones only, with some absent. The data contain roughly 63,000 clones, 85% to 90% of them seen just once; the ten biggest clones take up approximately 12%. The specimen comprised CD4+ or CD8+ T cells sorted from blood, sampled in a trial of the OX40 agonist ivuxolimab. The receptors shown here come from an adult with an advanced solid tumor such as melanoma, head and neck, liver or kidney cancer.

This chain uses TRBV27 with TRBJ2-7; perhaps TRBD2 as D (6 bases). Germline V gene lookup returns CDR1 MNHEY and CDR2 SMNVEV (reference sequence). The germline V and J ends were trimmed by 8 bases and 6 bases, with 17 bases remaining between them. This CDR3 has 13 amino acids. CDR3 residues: CASAGRGGREQYF. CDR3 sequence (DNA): TGTGCCAGCGCCGGGCGGGGCGGTCGCGAGCAGTACTTC.

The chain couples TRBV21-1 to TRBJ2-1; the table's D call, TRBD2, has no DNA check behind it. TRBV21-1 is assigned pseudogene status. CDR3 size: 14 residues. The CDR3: CASSGTSCNNEQFF. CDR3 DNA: TGTGCCAGCAGCGGGACTAGCTGCAACAATGAGCAGTTCTTC.

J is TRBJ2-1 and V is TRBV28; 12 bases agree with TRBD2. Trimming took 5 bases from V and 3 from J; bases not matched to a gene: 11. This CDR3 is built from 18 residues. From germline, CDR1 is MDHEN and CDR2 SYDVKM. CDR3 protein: CASSHTRLAGDHYNEQFF. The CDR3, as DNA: TGTGCCAGCAGTCATACTCGACTAGCGGGAGATCACTACAATGAGCAGTTCTTC.

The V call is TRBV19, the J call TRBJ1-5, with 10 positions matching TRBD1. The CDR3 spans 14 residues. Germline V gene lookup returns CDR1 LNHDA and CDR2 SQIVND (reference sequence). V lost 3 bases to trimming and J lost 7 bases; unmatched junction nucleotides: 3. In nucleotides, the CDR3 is TGTGCCAGTAGTATCCGGGACAGGGGACAGCCCCAGCATTTT. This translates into CASSIRDRGQPQHF.

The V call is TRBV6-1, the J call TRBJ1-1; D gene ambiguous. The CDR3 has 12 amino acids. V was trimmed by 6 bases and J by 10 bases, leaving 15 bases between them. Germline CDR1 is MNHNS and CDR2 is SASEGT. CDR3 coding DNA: TGTGCCAGCAGAGACGTGGGCGGAGGAGCTTTCTTT. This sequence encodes CASRDVGGGAFF.

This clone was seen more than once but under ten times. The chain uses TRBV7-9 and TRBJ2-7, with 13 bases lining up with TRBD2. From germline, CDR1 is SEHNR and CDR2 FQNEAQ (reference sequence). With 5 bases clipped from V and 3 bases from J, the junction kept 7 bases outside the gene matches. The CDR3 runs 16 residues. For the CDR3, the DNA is TGTGCCAGCAGCACTAGCGGGAGGGATTCTTACTACGAGCAGTACTTC. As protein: CASSTSGRDSYYEQYF. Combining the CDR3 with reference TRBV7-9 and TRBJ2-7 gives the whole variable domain DTGVSQNPRHKITKRGQNVTFRCDPISEHNRLYWYRQTLGQGPEFLTYFQNEAQLEKSRLLSDRFSAERPKGSFSTLEIQRTEQGDSAMYLCASSTSGRDSYYEQYFGPGTRLTVT.

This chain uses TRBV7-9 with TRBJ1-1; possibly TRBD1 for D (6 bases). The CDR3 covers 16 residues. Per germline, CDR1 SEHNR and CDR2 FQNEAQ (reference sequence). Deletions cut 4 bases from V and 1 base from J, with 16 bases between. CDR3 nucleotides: TGTGCCAGCAGCTCTCAGGGGCCGCGGGGGAACACTGAAGCTTTCTTT. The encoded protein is CASSSQGPRGNTEAFF.

CDR3 bases: TGTGCCATCAGTGAAGCTATCCCAGGGGGCAGGGATGAAGCTTTCTTT. Its protein is CAISEAIPGGRDEAFF. The chain uses TRBV10-3 and TRBJ1-1; 8 nucleotides agree with TRBD1. After removal of 3 bases from V and 7 bases from J, the junction contained 13 bases not matched to a gene. The germline CDR1 and CDR2 sequences are ENHRY and SYGVKD. The CDR3 has 16 amino acids.

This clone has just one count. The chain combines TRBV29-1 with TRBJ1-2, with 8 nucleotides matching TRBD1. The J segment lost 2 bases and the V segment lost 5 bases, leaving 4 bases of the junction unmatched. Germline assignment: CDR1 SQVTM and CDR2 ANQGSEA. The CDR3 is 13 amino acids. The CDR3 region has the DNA TGCAGCGTTTGGGACAGGACAAACTATGGCTACACCTTC. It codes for CSVWDRTNYGYTF. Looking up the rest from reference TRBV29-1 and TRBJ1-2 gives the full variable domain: SAVISQKPSRDICQRGTSLTIQCQVDSQVTMMFWYRQQPGQSLTLIATANQGSEATYESGFVIDKFPISRPNLTFSTLTVSNMSPEDSSIYLCSVWDRTNYGYTFGSGTRLTVV.

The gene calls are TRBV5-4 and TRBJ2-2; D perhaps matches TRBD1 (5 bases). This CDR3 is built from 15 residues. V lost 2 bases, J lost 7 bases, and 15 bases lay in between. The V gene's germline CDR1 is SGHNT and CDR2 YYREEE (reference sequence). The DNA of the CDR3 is TGTGCCAGCAGCTTATCAGGGTCGGGCGTCGGGGAGCTGTTTTTT. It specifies CASSLSGSGVGELFF. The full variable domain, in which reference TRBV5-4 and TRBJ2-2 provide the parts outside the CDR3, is ETGVTQSPTHLIKTRGQQVTLRCSSQSGHNTVSWYQQALGQGPQFIFQYYREEENGRGNFPPRFSGLQFPNYSSELNVNALELDDSALYLCASSLSGSGVGELFFGEGSRLTVL.

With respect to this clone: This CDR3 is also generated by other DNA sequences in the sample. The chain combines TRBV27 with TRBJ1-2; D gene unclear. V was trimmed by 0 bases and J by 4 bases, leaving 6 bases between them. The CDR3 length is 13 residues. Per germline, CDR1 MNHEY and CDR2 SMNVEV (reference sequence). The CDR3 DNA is TGTGCCAGCAGTTTATCGACCGGCTATGGCTACACCTTC. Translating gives CASSLSTGYGYTF.

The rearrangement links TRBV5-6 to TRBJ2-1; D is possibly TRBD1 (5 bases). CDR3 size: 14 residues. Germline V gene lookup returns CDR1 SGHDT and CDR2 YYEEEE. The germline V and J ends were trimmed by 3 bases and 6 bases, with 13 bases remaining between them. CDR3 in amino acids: CASSWGSGPNEQFF. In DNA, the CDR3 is TGTGCCAGCAGCTGGGGCTCAGGGCCCAATGAGCAGTTCTTC.

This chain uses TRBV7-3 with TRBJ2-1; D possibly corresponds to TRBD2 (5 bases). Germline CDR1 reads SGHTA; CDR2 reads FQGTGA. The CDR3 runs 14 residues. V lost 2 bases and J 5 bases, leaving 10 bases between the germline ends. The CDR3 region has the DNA TGTGCCAGCAGCTTACCCGGACTTAACAATGAGCAGTTCTTC. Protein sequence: CASSLPGLNNEQFF.

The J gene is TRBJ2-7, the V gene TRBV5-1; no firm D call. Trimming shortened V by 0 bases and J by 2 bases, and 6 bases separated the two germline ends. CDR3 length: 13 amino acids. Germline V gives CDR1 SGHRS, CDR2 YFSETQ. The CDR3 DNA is TGCGCCAGCAGCTTGGATCTCACCTACGAGCAGTACTTC. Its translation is CASSLDLTYEQYF.

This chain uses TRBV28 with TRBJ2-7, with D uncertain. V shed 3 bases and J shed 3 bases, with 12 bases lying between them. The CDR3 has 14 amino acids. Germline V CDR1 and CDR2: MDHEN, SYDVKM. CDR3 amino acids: CASSFTRSGYEQYF. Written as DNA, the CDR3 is TGTGCCAGCAGTTTTACCAGGTCTGGCTACGAGCAGTACTTC.